The 32 T cell receptor beta chains listed next were all sequenced from one sample in a study of blood T cells in healthy people across ages. A J-beta primer mix and a sample-barcoded 5' primer were used in a second PCR of roughly 6 to 11 cycles. MiXCR, applied by TCRdb to the 5' RACE reads, yields one record per CDR3 protein. The sample lists about 1.5 million distinct CDR3 sequences; about 45% were seen once. The sample was blood. Receptors originate from a woman aged 18-35 years in good health.

This chain uses TRBV6-6 with TRBJ1-2; TRBD1 is a possible D gene (5 bases). V shed 5 bases and J shed 4 bases, with 17 bases lying between them. CDR1 and CDR2 (germline): MNHNY, SVGAGI (reference sequence). CDR3 size: 15 residues. CDR3 loop: CASSGPGVIVYGYTF. The CDR3 DNA reads TGTGCCAGCAGTGGGCCGGGGGTAATAGTCTATGGCTACACCTTC.

This rearrangement joins TRBV20-1 to TRBJ2-3; TRBD2 is a possible D gene (5 bases). The germline CDR1 and CDR2 sequences are DFQATT and SNEGSKA (reference sequence). With 0 bases removed from V and 9 bases from J, the gap between germline ends came to 10 bases. CDR3 length: 12 amino acids. CDR3: CSARDYGGTQYF. The CDR3 DNA follows: TGCAGTGCTAGAGATTACGGCGGGACGCAGTATTTT.

CDR3: CASSLETSGVGKNIQYF. CDR3 coding DNA: TGTGCCAGCAGCTTAGAGACTAGCGGGGTGGGCAAAAACATTCAGTACTTC. The chain carries TRBV7-2 and TRBJ2-4; 11 bases map to TRBD2. CDR1 SGHTA and CDR2 FQGNSA come from the germline V gene. There are 17 residues in the CDR3. With V trimmed by 1 base and J by 3 bases, 5 bases remained unmatched.

This clonotype was seen a handful of times. The CDR3 DNA reads as TGTGCCAGCAGCCACTTGCGGGCATCCCGGTACGAGCAGTACTTC. This sequence encodes CASSHLRASRYEQYF. This sequence joins TRBV3-1 and TRBJ2-7, with D possibly being TRBD2 (5 bases). Trimming pared 3 bases from V and 4 bases from J, leaving 16 bases between. The CDR3 is 15 residues long. Germline V gene lookup returns CDR1 LGHDT and CDR2 YNNKEL (reference sequence).

The chain is built from TRBV10-3 and TRBJ2-7, with D unresolved. V was clipped by 5 bases and J by 5 bases, with 7 bases between them. The CDR3 has 11 residues. Germline CDR1 is ENHRY and CDR2 is SYGVKD. The CDR3 coding sequence is TGTGCCATCAGTATGGGTCACGAGCAGTACTTC. It translates to CAISMGHEQYF.

A single count supports this clonotype. The chain recombines TRBV4-1 with TRBJ2-7; D unresolved. This CDR3 is 15 amino acids long. The V gene's germline CDR1 is MGHRA and CDR2 YSYEKL. V dropped 0 bases and J dropped 0 bases, with 9 bases sitting between them. CDR3 nucleotide sequence: TGCGCCAGCAGCCAAGATGTACAGTCCTCCTACGAGCAGTACTTC. It encodes CASSQDVQSSYEQYF.

The chain couples TRBV20-1 to TRBJ2-1, with 8 bases identical to TRBD2. This CDR3 region has 15 residues. In germline, CDR1 is DFQATT, CDR2 SNEGSKA (reference sequence). Trimming at V came to 6 bases and at J to 3 bases, leaving 10 bases not matched to a gene. In DNA, the CDR3 is TGCAGTGCCGCCGCGGCTAGCGGGTACTACAATGAGCAGTTCTTC. Translating it yields CSAAAASGYYNEQFF.

The CDR3 DNA reads TGCAGTGCTAGAGTGGGACTAGCGGGGAGCTCCTACAATGAGCAGTACTTC. It encodes CSARVGLAGSSYNEQYF. The chain has TRBV20-1 and TRBJ2-1, with 13 bases that match TRBD2. The J call could be wrong; TRBJ2-7 is a better fit for the DNA end. Germline loops: CDR1 DFQATT, CDR2 SNEGSKA (reference sequence). The CDR3 runs 17 residues.

This clonotype was seen only a few times. The chain combines TRBV9 with TRBJ2-5, with no clear D. The V end lost 4 bases, the J end lost 1 base, and 11 bases lay between the germline ends. The length of the CDR3 is 14 residues. Germline CDR1 is SGDLS and CDR2 is YYNGEE. The CDR3 nucleotides read TGTGCCAGCAGCCCCCAGCCGAGCCAAGAGACCCAGTACTTC. The encoded protein is CASSPQPSQETQYF.

CDR3 nucleotides: TGCAGTGCTGGGGACAGGCTCGGGACCCAGTACTTC. Protein sequence: CSAGDRLGTQYF. The V and J genes are TRBV20-1 and TRBJ2-5; 8 nucleotides match TRBD1. There are 12 residues in the CDR3. J gave up 7 bases and V 5 bases, and 6 bases lay outside the gene matches. The germline V gene has CDR1 DFQATT and CDR2 SNEGSKA (reference sequence).

This rearrangement joins TRBV7-2 to TRBJ2-5, with TRBD2 matching over 14 bases. CDR3 length equals 16 residues. CDR1 is SGHTA, CDR2 FQGNSA, per germline. V lost 1 base, J lost 13 bases, and 11 bases stayed unmatched. The CDR3 nucleotides read TGTGCCAGCAGCTTAGAGCCGACTAGCGGGAGGGCCCTCGGGTACTTC. It specifies CASSLEPTSGRALGYF.

There are a few counts of this clonotype. The gene calls are TRBV20-1 and TRBJ1-1; D is possibly TRBD1 (5 bases). CDR1 and CDR2 (germline): DFQATT, SNEGSKA (reference sequence). V lost 2 bases and J lost 10, with 14 bases in between. The CDR3 has 12 amino acids. CDR3 loop: CSARRTPGSAFF. CDR3 coding DNA: TGCAGTGCTAGAAGGACTCCAGGGTCAGCTTTCTTT.

This clonotype was counted only a few times. The chain couples TRBV6-5 to TRBJ2-7, with D possibly being TRBD1 or TRBD2 (5 bases each). V was cut by 6 bases and J by 3 bases, with 15 bases left in between. Per the germline V gene, CDR1 is MNHEY and CDR2 is SVGAGI. The CDR3 is 14 amino acids. As DNA, the CDR3 is TGTGCCAGCAGAAGGGACGTGTTACGCTACGAGCAGTACTTC. Its protein product is CASRRDVLRYEQYF.

The chain links TRBV25-1 to TRBJ2-7; 12 nucleotides line up with TRBD2. V trimming: 10 bases; J trimming: 3 bases; junction bases outside the gene matches: 16. This CDR3 region has 17 residues. Per germline, CDR1 MGHDK and CDR2 SYGVNS. The CDR3 DNA follows: TGTGCCACCTCGTTGATGACTAGCGGGAGCGGCGGCTACGAGCAGTACTTC. Translation gives CATSLMTSGSGGYEQYF.

DNA for the CDR3: TGTGCCACCAGTGATATAAGCAATCAGCCCCAGCATTTT. Its translation: CATSDISNQPQHF. The J gene is TRBJ1-5, the V gene TRBV24-1; D not resolved. The CDR3 has 13 amino acids. The germline V gene encodes CDR1 KGHDR and CDR2 SFDVKD. Trimming left V 3 bases short and J 1 base short, with 3 bases between.

With regard to this clonotype: A read error may produce the germline difference seen at one junction end. This chain links TRBV7-3 with TRBJ2-7; 14 bases line up with TRBD2. The CDR3 is made up of 15 amino acids. Germline V gene lookup returns CDR1 SGHTA and CDR2 FQGTGA. CDR3 in DNA: TGTGCCAGCAGCCGGACTAGCGGGAGGCCCTATGAGCAGTACTTC. Translation: CASSRTSGRPYEQYF.

In the case of this clonotype: The junction and the germline gene differ at one end; a read error may be behind it. The chain carries TRBV6-1 and TRBJ2-3; 12 bases fit TRBD2. CDR3 length: 16 residues. The V gene's germline CDR1 is MNHNS and CDR2 SASEGT. The CDR3 spells CASSEASGRAIDTQYF. CDR3 sequence (DNA): TGTGCCAGCAGCGAAGCTAGCGGGAGGGCAATAGATACGCAGTATTTT.

This clonotype was detected a few times. The rearrangement uses TRBV7-2 and TRBJ2-7; D remains unclear. The germline CDR1 and CDR2 sequences are SGHTA and FQGNSA. The CDR3 has 16 amino acids. V was cut by 1 base and J by 2 bases, with 15 bases left in between. The DNA of the CDR3 is TGTGCCAGCAGCTTAGACCGGACGAGGCTCGCCTACGAGCAGTACTTC. It yields the protein CASSLDRTRLAYEQYF.

V usage is TRBV9 and J usage is TRBJ2-1; D is unclear. CDR1 is SGDLS and CDR2 is YYNGEE in the germline V gene. Trimming pared 3 bases from V and 1 base from J, leaving 11 bases between. The CDR3 runs to 15 residues. The CDR3 bases are TGTGCCAGCAGCGCAAGGGAAAAGTCCTACAATGAGCAGTTCTTC. Its protein product is CASSAREKSYNEQFF.

This clonotype occurred a few times. V is TRBV7-9 and J is TRBJ2-1; D remains unclear. CDR1 is SEHNR, CDR2 FQNEAQ, per germline (reference sequence). V dropped 7 bases and J dropped 5 bases, with 6 bases sitting between them. The CDR3 is 11 residues long. The CDR3 region has the DNA TGTGCCAGCACTCTAAACAATGAGCAGTTCTTC. Translated: CASTLNNEQFF.

This sequence joins TRBV28 and TRBJ2-7; the match to TRBD1 covers 7 bases. The CDR3 spans 15 residues. Unmatched junction bases numbered 12, after V lost 5 bases and J lost 5 bases. CDR1 MDHEN and CDR2 SYDVKM come from the germline V gene. This CDR3 is CASSPPGTVKNEQYF. CDR3 bases: TGTGCCAGCAGTCCGCCGGGGACAGTTAAGAACGAGCAGTACTTC.

This clonotype was detected ten times or more. This sequence joins TRBV29-1 and TRBJ2-1; D not certain. The ends were cut back, 7 bases at V and 2 bases at J, with 12 bases in the middle. CDR1 SQVTM and CDR2 ANQGSEA come from the germline V gene. CDR3 length: 13 residues. CDR3 sequence reads: CSARTFTYNEQFF. CDR3 nucleotide sequence: TGCAGCGCCCGAACATTTACCTACAATGAGCAGTTCTTC.

The V call is TRBV7-2, the J call TRBJ1-5; D may be TRBD1 (5 bases). Between the trimmed V and J ends, which lost 1 base and 5 bases, there was a span of 12 bases. The CDR3 covers 15 residues. The germline V gene encodes CDR1 SGHTA and CDR2 FQGNSA. CDR3 DNA sequence: TGTGCCAGCAGCTTAGTTGAGAGGGGATATCAGCCCCAGCATTTT. It yields the protein CASSLVERGYQPQHF.

This clonotype has more than one count but fewer than ten. The CDR3 protein is CASSPNPGPGYGYTF. CDR3 bases: TGTGCCAGCAGCCCTAATCCCGGGCCGGGCTATGGCTACACCTTC. V usage is TRBV13 and J usage is TRBJ1-2, with no clear D. The CDR3 covers 15 residues. V was trimmed by 5 bases and J by 4 bases, leaving 17 bases between them. Germline V lookup: CDR1 PRHDT, CDR2 FYEKMQ (reference sequence).

This clonotype was detected a few times. The V gene is TRBV7-2, the J gene TRBJ2-1; D might be TRBD2 (6 bases). Trimming took 7 bases from V and 4 from J, leaving 11 bases between them. This CDR3 has 13 amino acids. The V gene's germline CDR1 is SGHTA and CDR2 FQGNSA. CDR3 in amino acids: CASTRDLYNEQFF. As DNA, the CDR3 is TGTGCCAGCACGAGGGACTTATACAATGAGCAGTTCTTC.

J is TRBJ1-6 and V is TRBV15; 8 nucleotides line up with TRBD1. This CDR3 contains 19 residues. Germline CDR1 is LNHNV and CDR2 is YYDKDF (reference sequence). The V and J ends lost 4 bases and 5 bases, in that order; junction bases with no gene match: 16. In DNA, the CDR3 is TGTGCCACCAGCAAAACCCTCAGGGGGCAGAAGATCAATAATTCACCCCTCCACTTT. Translated: CATSKTLRGQKINNSPLHF. Full variable domain (missing parts from reference TRBV15 and TRBJ1-6): DAMVIQNPRYQVTQFGKPVTLSCSQTLNHNVMYWYQQKSSQAPKLLFHYYDKDFNNEADTPDNFQSRRPNTSFCFLDIRSPGLGDTAMYLCATSKTLRGQKINNSPLHFGNGTRLTVT.

V gene TRBV28 combines with J gene TRBJ2-5; D is uncertain. The CDR3 runs 15 residues. Germline values: CDR1 MDHEN, CDR2 SYDVKM. V was shortened by 3 bases and J by 5 bases, with 16 bases between the two germline ends. This CDR3 is CASSFWQEGSETQYF. The CDR3 nucleotides are TGTGCCAGCAGTTTTTGGCAGGAAGGTAGTGAGACCCAGTACTTC.

The rearrangement links TRBV28 to TRBJ2-1, with a tentative D call TRBD1 (6 bases). Germline values: CDR1 MDHEN, CDR2 SYDVKM. V shed 7 bases and J shed 10 bases, with 17 bases lying between them. The CDR3 has 13 amino acids. This CDR3 is CASTPIGDTEQFF. CDR3 nucleotides: TGTGCCAGCACTCCAATCGGGGACACGGAGCAGTTCTTC. Combining the CDR3 with reference TRBV28 and TRBJ2-1 gives the whole variable domain DVKVTQSSRYLVKRTGEKVFLECVQDMDHENMFWYRQDPGLGLRLIYFSYDVKMKEKGDIPEGYSVSREKKERFSLILESASTNQTSMYLCASTPIGDTEQFFGPGTRLTVL.

This clonotype was recorded at least ten times. The chain couples TRBV25-1 to TRBJ1-5; D gene unclear. Trimming left V 3 bases short and J 2 bases short, with 5 bases between. CDR3 length equals 13 residues. The germline V gene has CDR1 MGHDK and CDR2 SYGVNS. In DNA form, the CDR3 reads TGTGCCAGCAGTGATCGGGGCAATCAGCCCCAGCATTTT. The encoded protein is CASSDRGNQPQHF.

The chain links TRBV4-3 to TRBJ2-1, with D perhaps TRBD1 (5 bases). Gene TRBJ2-7 matches the end of the DNA better, so the J call may be wrong. The CDR3 loop spans 15 amino acids. Germline values: CDR1 LGHNA, CDR2 YSLEER. The CDR3: CASSQEGDIYNEQYF. The DNA for the CDR3 is TGCGCCAGCAGCCAAGAAGGGGATATCTACAATGAGCAGTACTTC.

With respect to this clonotype: Its ends do not fully match the called genes, so a read error is possible. The chain is built from TRBV5-1 and TRBJ1-2; TRBD1 aligns across 8 bases. In germline, CDR1 is SGHRS, CDR2 YFSETQ. This CDR3 is 14 amino acids long. CDR3 sequence (DNA): TGCGCCGGCAGCTTGGACAGGGCTAACTATGGCTACACCTTC. It codes for CAGSLDRANYGYTF.

Of note for this clonotype: A read error may explain this, as a much larger clone is one base away. The rearrangement uses TRBV20-1 and TRBJ2-7; 10 positions agree with TRBD2. CDR3 length equals 15 residues. Germline V gene lookup returns CDR1 DFQATT and CDR2 SNEGSKA (reference sequence). Unmatched junction bases numbered 8, after V lost 2 bases and J lost 4 bases. For the CDR3, the DNA is TGCAGTGCTAGACTGGCGGCTAGCGGGGGATACGAGCAGTACTTC. Translated: CSARLAASGGYEQYF.